The 24 T cell receptor beta chains presented below share a single source sample, sequenced in a study of blood T cell repertoires in COVID-19. Some clones are missing from TCRdb's copy, which holds only in-frame ones; the method was immunoSEQ multiplex PCR. The table shows some 58,000 clones, with 70% to 90% occurring only once. The sample consisted of peripheral blood. All receptors derive from a man aged 35-49 years with acute or convalescent COVID-19.

This clone was recorded a few times. This chain joins TRBV18 and TRBJ2-1, with 10 positions matching TRBD1. Germline-derived CDR1 and CDR2 are KGHSH and LQKENI. This CDR3 comprises 15 residues. V was clipped by 6 bases and J by 6 bases; unmatched bases: 8. The CDR3 sequence is CASSEGTGAVNEQFF. CDR3 coding DNA: TGTGCCAGCTCGGAAGGGACAGGGGCGGTCAATGAGCAGTTCTTC.

This clone has only one observation. The chain links TRBV11-3 to TRBJ1-1, with a tentative D call TRBD1 (5 bases). The length of the CDR3 is 13 residues. In germline, CDR1 is SGHNT, CDR2 YENEEA. V lost 3 bases and J lost 3, with 8 bases in between. Written as DNA, the CDR3 is TGTGCCAGCAGCTTTCAGACAGACACTGAAGCTTTCTTT. It codes for CASSFQTDTEAFF.

The rearrangement joins TRBV7-8 to TRBJ1-2, with TRBD1 matching 8 bases. From germline, CDR1 is SGHVS and CDR2 FQNEAQ. CDR3 length: 17 residues. J gave up 4 bases and V 3 bases, and 13 bases lay outside the gene matches. This CDR3 reads CASSFGTGGLGSYGYTF. CDR3 coding DNA: TGTGCCAGCAGCTTTGGGACAGGAGGTTTGGGGTCCTATGGCTACACCTTC.

This sequence joins TRBV7-8 and TRBJ2-2; 11 bases match TRBD1. The CDR3 covers 16 residues. Germline CDR1 reads SGHVS; CDR2 reads FQNEAQ. V gave up 0 bases and J gave up 5 bases; unmatched junction bases: 2. In DNA, the CDR3 is TGTGCCAGCAGCTTAGCCGGGACAGGGGGAACCGGGGAGCTGTTTTTT. Translation gives CASSLAGTGGTGELFF.

CDR3 in amino acids: CASSYSTKTYEQYF. The CDR3 region has the DNA TGTGCCAGCAGTTACTCGACAAAAACCTACGAGCAGTACTTC. The chain combines TRBV6-5 with TRBJ2-7; D is unclear. The germline CDR1 and CDR2 sequences are MNHEY and SVGAGI. The CDR3 contains 14 residues. Trimming cost V 0 bases and J 2 bases, with 8 bases left between them.

CDR3 bases: TGTGCCAGCAGCCCGGACAGGTCTGGCTATGGCTACACCTTC. It specifies CASSPDRSGYGYTF. The genes are TRBV6-5 and TRBJ1-2, with 7 bases lining up with TRBD1. V gave up 6 bases and J gave up 4 bases; unmatched junction bases: 8. This CDR3 is built from 14 residues. Germline CDR1 MNHEY, CDR2 SVGAGI.

V and J are TRBV10-2 and TRBJ1-1; 7 bases are shared with TRBD1. Germline V lookup: CDR1 WSHSY, CDR2 SAAADI. The CDR3 is 14 residues long. Unmatched junction bases numbered 7, after V lost 6 bases and J lost 3 bases. This CDR3 reads CASRWRGRDTEAFF. CDR3 DNA: TGCGCCAGCAGATGGAGGGGGCGGGACACTGAAGCTTTCTTT.

V is TRBV5-1 and J is TRBJ1-1, with unresolved D. The CDR3 is 16 amino acids. Between the trimmed V and J ends, which lost 7 bases and 1 base, there was a span of 20 bases. Per the germline V gene, CDR1 is SGHRS and CDR2 is YFSETQ. The CDR3 coding sequence is TGCGCCAGCTTCAACCTCGGAATCGAGGGGAACACTGAAGCTTTCTTT. Amino acids: CASFNLGIEGNTEAFF.

The V and J genes are TRBV24-1 and TRBJ2-5, with D perhaps matching TRBD2 (7 bases). The germline CDR1 and CDR2 sequences are KGHDR and SFDVKD. CDR3 length: 15 residues. V lost 3 bases, J lost 4 bases, and 14 bases lay in between. CDR3: CATSDVTGRVETQYF. The CDR3 region has the DNA TGTGCCACCAGTGATGTCACAGGGAGGGTAGAGACCCAGTACTTC.

CDR3 amino acids: CASSPRGTGMVQPQHF. The CDR3 DNA reads as TGTGCCAGTAGTCCCCGAGGGACAGGGATGGTTCAGCCCCAGCATTTT. The chain combines TRBV19 with TRBJ1-5; TRBD1 agrees at 9 bases. CDR1 LNHDA and CDR2 SQIVND come from the germline V gene (reference sequence). This CDR3 spans 16 amino acids. The V segment lost 5 bases and the J segment 6 bases; nucleotides outside the gene matches: 11.

The chain combines TRBV7-3 with TRBJ2-1, with 7 positions matching TRBD2. The germline CDR1 and CDR2 sequences are SGHTA and FQGTGA. The CDR3 runs to 17 residues. The V segment lost 1 base and the J segment 0 bases; nucleotides outside the gene matches: 6. The CDR3 loop is CASSLSPAGSSYNEQFF. The CDR3 nucleotides read TGTGCCAGCAGCTTAAGCCCAGCGGGGAGCTCCTACAATGAGCAGTTCTTC.

J is TRBJ2-3 and V is TRBV6-1, with unresolved D. The CDR3 consists of 13 residues. V lost 2 bases to trimming and J lost 8 bases, with 11 bases between them. Germline CDR1 MNHNS, CDR2 SASEGT. In DNA form, the CDR3 reads TGTGCCAGCAGTGAAAATCCCAGAGGTACGCAGTATTTT. Amino acid sequence: CASSENPRGTQYF.

In nucleotides, the CDR3 is TGTGCCAGCAGCCCCAGACTAGCGGGGGTACAATCGCGTAGCACAGATACGCAGTATTTT. Translating it yields CASSPRLAGVQSRSTDTQYF. The chain employs TRBV6-6 and TRBJ2-3; 12 bases match TRBD2. The V gene end was trimmed by 6 bases and the J gene end by 0 bases; junction bases not matched to a gene: 16. CDR3 length: 20 residues. The germline V gene encodes CDR1 MNHNY and CDR2 SVGAGI (reference sequence).

V usage is TRBV9 and J usage is TRBJ2-7, with a possible D match to TRBD2 (5 bases). V lost 0 bases to trimming and J lost 4 bases, with 11 bases between them. The CDR3 has 14 residues. Germline CDR1 is SGDLS and CDR2 is YYNGEE. DNA of the CDR3: TGTGCCAGCAGCGTAGATCCTAGCTGGTACGAGCAGTACTTC. It codes for CASSVDPSWYEQYF.

In this sample, this clone turned up once. The V and J genes are TRBV20-1 and TRBJ1-2, with TRBD1 identical over 7 bases. CDR1 is DFQATT, CDR2 SNEGSKA, per germline (reference sequence). The CDR3 contains 13 residues. V was clipped by 3 bases and J by 9 bases; unmatched bases: 10. The CDR3 loop reads CSASETGRYRYTF. CDR3 in DNA: TGCAGTGCTAGTGAGACAGGGAGGTATCGCTACACCTTC.

This clone was found once. The chain combines TRBV20-1 with TRBJ1-2; 8 nucleotides line up with TRBD1. Trimming removed 3 bases from V and 3 bases from J; junction bases left unmatched: 3. Germline V CDR1 and CDR2: DFQATT, SNEGSKA (reference sequence). The CDR3 contains 13 residues. The DNA for the CDR3 is TGCAGTGCTAGTGGACAGGGTGACTATGGCTACACCTTC. This gives the protein CSASGQGDYGYTF.

The chain uses TRBV21-1 and TRBJ1-5; the table's D call TRBD1 went unverified against the DNA. TRBV21-1 is tagged as a pseudogene. CDR3 length: 15 amino acids. The CDR3 here is CASSTVDRGQQPQHF. The CDR3 nucleotides read TGTGCCAGCAGCACAGTGGACAGGGGGCAACAGCCCCAGCATTTT.

This chain links TRBV2 with TRBJ2-3; the D gene is possibly TRBD2 (6 bases). Germline V gives CDR1 SNHLY, CDR2 FYNNEI. This CDR3 contains 14 residues. With 8 bases removed from V and 1 base from J, the gap between germline ends came to 13 bases. CDR3 sequence: CASRPGVGTDTQYF. The CDR3 nucleotides are TGTGCCAGCCGCCCGGGGGTTGGCACAGATACGCAGTATTTT.

The chain joins TRBV15 to TRBJ1-5; no firm D call. Germline V gives CDR1 LNHNV, CDR2 YYDKDF (reference sequence). V dropped 5 bases and J dropped 0 bases, with 11 bases sitting between them. The CDR3 loop spans 15 amino acids. CDR3 region: CATSPESYSNQPQHF. In nucleotides, the CDR3 is TGTGCCACCAGCCCGGAGAGTTATAGCAATCAGCCCCAGCATTTT.

The chain carries TRBV30 and TRBJ1-2, with D tentatively TRBD1 (5 bases). Trimming took off 1 base at V and 8 bases at J, with 20 bases between the two ends. Germline lookup yields CDR1 GTSNPN and CDR2 SVGIG (reference sequence). The CDR3 contains 15 residues. The CDR3 DNA reads as TGTGCCTGGAGTGGCGATCGAGGAAGGGGTGGCGGCTACACCTTC. The encoded protein is CAWSGDRGRGGGYTF.

The chain couples TRBV29-1 to TRBJ2-7, with D uncertain. Trimming removed 1 base at V and 0 bases at J, with 4 bases between. The CDR3 totals 12 residues. The germline V gene encodes CDR1 SQVTM and CDR2 ANQGSEA. In DNA form, the CDR3 reads TGCAGCGTTGAAGTCTCCTCCTACGAGCAGTACTTC. Amino acid sequence: CSVEVSSYEQYF.

This chain links TRBV11-3 with TRBJ2-2, with TRBD1 matching 8 bases. Germline assignment: CDR1 SGHNT and CDR2 YENEEA. This CDR3 spans 19 amino acids. Trimming cost V 5 bases and J 2 bases; bases outside gene matches: 16. Here the CDR3 reads CASSGGQGFVGLNTGELFF. CDR3 bases: TGTGCCAGCAGCGGAGGACAGGGCTTCGTCGGTCTAAACACCGGGGAGCTGTTTTTT.

CDR3 sequence (DNA): TGTGCCTGGAGGTTAGACCGGGACAGTGAAGCTTTCTTT. This sequence encodes CAWRLDRDSEAFF. V is TRBV30 and J is TRBJ1-1; TRBD1 aligns across 7 bases. The length of the CDR3 is 13 residues. The junction had 8 bases not matched to a gene; V was cut back by 3 bases and J by 7 bases. CDR1 is GTSNPN, CDR2 SVGIG, per germline (reference sequence).

V gene TRBV24-1 combines with J gene TRBJ2-3, with 7 bases matching TRBD2. The germline gives CDR1 KGHDR, CDR2 SFDVKD. This CDR3 region has 15 residues. The J segment lost 1 base and the V segment lost 12 bases, leaving 12 bases of the junction unmatched. The CDR3 coding sequence is TGTGCCGCGAGCGGGGTGGGGGGAGGCACAGATACGCAGTATTTT. This encodes CAASGVGGGTDTQYF.